The 23 T cell receptor beta chains reported below all come from one sample, sequenced in a study of tumour-infiltrating T cells in Burkitt lymphoma. Produced via immunoSEQ multiplex PCR; TCRdb's table is partial and in-frame only. The sample carries around 48,000 clones, around a third recorded once. Specimen: tumor tissue. These receptors came from a human donor with Burkitt lymphoma.

Only a few counts were recorded for this clone. V gene TRBV7-9 combines with J gene TRBJ2-2; tentative D call: TRBD2 (6 bases). Between the trimmed V and J ends, which lost 5 bases and 6 bases, there was a span of 13 bases. The CDR3 totals 14 residues. Germline V gives CDR1 SEHNR, CDR2 FQNEAQ (reference sequence). The CDR3 DNA is TGTGCCAGCAGCCGACGGAGGGGTTCCGGGGAGCTGTTTTTT. Its translation is CASSRRRGSGELFF.

By sample share, this clone is medium-sized. The rearrangement joins TRBV4-1 to TRBJ2-1; TRBD1 agrees at 7 bases. Germline V gene data show CDR1 as MGHRA and CDR2 as YSYEKL. This CDR3 contains 15 residues. The trim removed 4 bases at V and 1 base at J, leaving 4 bases unmatched. CDR3 sequence reads: CASSLGQESYNEQFF. CDR3 DNA: TGCGCCAGCAGCCTCGGACAGGAATCCTACAATGAGCAGTTCTTC.

This chain joins TRBV6-6 and TRBJ1-1; 8 positions agree with TRBD1. After removal of 6 bases from V and 4 bases from J, the junction contained 13 bases not matched to a gene. The germline V gene has CDR1 MNHNY and CDR2 SVGAGI (reference sequence). The CDR3 is 16 residues long. CDR3 sequence reads: CASSSTADRATTEAFF. In DNA, the CDR3 is TGTGCCAGCAGCTCCACGGCGGACAGGGCTACCACTGAAGCTTTCTTT.

This clone has more than one count but fewer than ten. The chain carries TRBV6-6 and TRBJ2-1; 10 nucleotides line up with TRBD2. This CDR3 comprises 13 residues. V lost 10 bases to trimming and J lost 4 bases; unmatched junction nucleotides: 4. Germline V gives CDR1 MNHNY, CDR2 SVGAGI (reference sequence). The CDR3 DNA reads as TGTGCCACCCAGCGGGGGGGATACAATGAGCAGTTCTTC. Translation: CATQRGGYNEQFF.

This clone was counted a few times. The V gene is TRBV21-1, the J gene TRBJ2-7. TRBV21-1 is a known pseudogene. This CDR3 is 18 amino acids long. CDR3 amino acids: CASSKDPGPQSPAYEQYF. The DNA of the CDR3 is TGTGCCAGCAGCAAAGACCCCGGACCTCAATCCCCTGCCTACGAGCAGTACTTC.

This clone was found a few times. The V and J genes are TRBV29-1 and TRBJ1-1; D unclear. This CDR3 comprises 12 residues. Germline CDR1 reads SQVTM; CDR2 reads ANQGSEA. Trimming pared 6 bases from V and 4 bases from J, leaving 12 bases between. CDR3 sequence reads: CSVRTLGTEAFF. The CDR3, as DNA: TGCAGCGTCCGGACCCTGGGCACTGAAGCTTTCTTT. Together with reference TRBV29-1 and TRBJ1-1, the CDR3 gives the full variable domain: SAVISQKPSRDICQRGTSLTIQCQVDSQVTMMFWYRQQPGQSLTLIATANQGSEATYESGFVIDKFPISRPNLTFSTLTVSNMSPEDSSIYLCSVRTLGTEAFFGQGTRLTVV.

This clone appeared a few times. The chain carries TRBV5-6 and TRBJ2-1; D not certain. The germline V and J ends were trimmed by 7 bases and 7 bases, with 15 bases remaining between them. CDR3 length: 13 residues. Per the germline V gene, CDR1 is SGHDT and CDR2 is YYEEEE. The CDR3 DNA reads as TGTGCCAGCGGTTTGGGCAGCAATAATGAGCAGTTCTTC. Translation: CASGLGSNNEQFF.

The chain links TRBV5-1 to TRBJ2-3; possible D gene TRBD2, 6 bases. Trimming took 4 bases from V and 2 from J, leaving 17 bases between them. This CDR3 comprises 16 residues. CDR1 is SGHRS, CDR2 YFSETQ, per germline. In DNA, the CDR3 is TGCGCCAGCAGCGCGCAACACCGACTAGTCACAGATACGCAGTATTTT. Amino acid sequence: CASSAQHRLVTDTQYF.

This clone was counted only a few times. This chain links TRBV6-5 with TRBJ1-1, with D possibly TRBD1 on 6 matching bases. Trimming stripped 3 bases from V and 0 bases from J, with 11 bases between. CDR3 length: 15 residues. Germline V lookup: CDR1 MNHEY, CDR2 SVGAGI. The CDR3 DNA sequence: TGTGCCAGCAGTTATCAGGGGTTCATGAACACTGAAGCTTTCTTT. Protein product: CASSYQGFMNTEAFF.

This clone was observed a handful of times. This chain uses TRBV7-2 with TRBJ1-1; D gene unclear. This CDR3 has 15 amino acids. V dropped 2 bases and J dropped 5 bases, with 15 bases sitting between them. The germline gives CDR1 SGHTA, CDR2 FQGNSA. CDR3 region: CASSLRPVGGTEAFF. CDR3 bases: TGTGCCAGCAGCTTAAGGCCGGTTGGAGGGACTGAAGCTTTCTTT.

The genes are TRBV20-1 and TRBJ1-1; D not certain. Germline loops: CDR1 DFQATT, CDR2 SNEGSKA (reference sequence). V shed 3 bases and J shed 8 bases, with 7 bases lying between them. There are 10 residues in the CDR3. This CDR3 reads CSASVHEAFF. The CDR3 coding sequence is TGCAGTGCTAGTGTCCACGAAGCTTTCTTT.

This clone came up a few times. V usage is TRBV29-1 and J usage is TRBJ2-5; D unclear. With 3 bases removed from V and 2 bases from J, the gap between germline ends came to 7 bases. The CDR3 length is 12 residues. Germline V gene sequence: CDR1 SQVTM, CDR2 ANQGSEA. CDR3 residues: CSVDGYQETQYF. Written as DNA, the CDR3 is TGCAGCGTTGACGGCTATCAAGAGACCCAGTACTTC. The variable domain in full, completed from reference TRBV29-1 and TRBJ2-5, reads SAVISQKPSRDICQRGTSLTIQCQVDSQVTMMFWYRQQPGQSLTLIATANQGSEATYESGFVIDKFPISRPNLTFSTLTVSNMSPEDSSIYLCSVDGYQETQYFGPGTRLLVL.

The chain employs TRBV9 and TRBJ2-2; the D gene is possibly TRBD2 (6 bases). The germline CDR1 and CDR2 sequences are SGDLS and YYNGEE. The V and J ends lost 1 base and 5 bases respectively, with 18 bases between them. CDR3 length: 17 amino acids. CDR3 DNA sequence: TGTGCCAGCAGCGTATTATTGGGACTGGGAAGAACCGGGGAGCTGTTTTTT. This gives the protein CASSVLLGLGRTGELFF.

In its sample, this clone was seen a few times. The gene calls are TRBV5-4 and TRBJ2-3; unclear D gene. The CDR3 consists of 13 residues. Trimming removed 4 bases from V and 1 base from J, with 7 bases in between. Per germline, CDR1 SGHNT and CDR2 YYREEE (reference sequence). CDR3 sequence: CASSVRGTDTQYF. The CDR3 DNA is TGTGCCAGCAGCGTACGGGGCACAGATACGCAGTATTTT.

The chain carries TRBV15 and TRBJ1-1; D ambiguous. The CDR3 totals 15 residues. Germline lookup yields CDR1 LNHNV and CDR2 YYDKDF (reference sequence). V was trimmed by 1 base and J by 0 bases, leaving 9 bases between them. CDR3 residues: CATSRAREMNTEAFF. The CDR3 coding sequence is TGTGCCACCAGCAGAGCTCGAGAAATGAACACTGAAGCTTTCTTT.

The chain recombines TRBV5-1 with TRBJ2-5; perhaps TRBD2 as D (6 bases). The CDR3 contains 15 residues. Germline CDR1 SGHRS, CDR2 YFSETQ. V lost 3 bases to trimming and J lost 5 bases, with 17 bases between them. This CDR3 is CASSSGILSGETQYF. The CDR3 DNA is TGCGCCAGCAGCTCAGGGATCCTGAGCGGGGAGACCCAGTACTTC. The whole variable domain, remainder taken from reference TRBV5-1 and TRBJ2-5, is KAGVTQTPRYLIKTRGQQVTLSCSPISGHRSVSWYQQTPGQGLQFLFEYFSETQRNKGNFPGRFSGRQFSNSRSEMNVSTLELGDSALYLCASSSGILSGETQYFGPGTRLLVL.

V and J are TRBV5-5 and TRBJ1-2, with D perhaps matching TRBD1 (6 bases). Between the trimmed V and J ends, which lost 4 bases and 6 bases, there was a span of 13 bases. This CDR3 has 13 residues. Germline V gives CDR1 SGHKS, CDR2 YYEKEE (reference sequence). The CDR3 protein is CASSRGAANGYTF. Written as DNA, the CDR3 is TGTGCCAGCAGCCGGGGGGCCGCAAATGGCTACACCTTC. Full variable domain (missing parts from reference TRBV5-5 and TRBJ1-2): DAGVTQSPTHLIKTRGQQVTLRCSPISGHKSVSWYQQVLGQGPQFIFQYYEKEERGRGNFPDRFSARQFPNYSSELNVNALLLGDSALYLCASSRGAANGYTFGSGTRLTVV.

For the CDR3, the DNA is TGTGCCAGCAGTGAAAATGGGAGCAATCAGCCCCAGCATTTT. Translated: CASSENGSNQPQHF. The chain has TRBV6-1 and TRBJ1-5; no definite D call. V lost 2 bases and J 1 base, leaving 6 bases between the germline ends. The CDR3 contains 14 residues. Germline V gene lookup returns CDR1 MNHNS and CDR2 SASEGT.

The chain carries TRBV30 and TRBJ1-5; D not resolved. The CDR3 is 14 residues long. The germline gives CDR1 GTSNPN, CDR2 SVGIG (reference sequence). V lost 2 bases and J 4 bases, leaving 12 bases between the germline ends. Here the CDR3 reads CAWSPGSFNQPQHF. CDR3 DNA: TGTGCCTGGAGTCCGGGTAGCTTTAATCAGCCCCAGCATTTT.

The sample holds a few counts of this clone. The chain combines TRBV14 with TRBJ1-6; D call uncertain. CDR3 length: 14 residues. V shed 6 bases and J shed 8 bases, with 14 bases lying between them. CDR1 and CDR2 from the germline V gene are SGHDN and FVKESK. The CDR3 is CASSRNLPYSPLHF. In DNA form, the CDR3 reads TGTGCCAGCAGTAGGAACCTGCCCTATTCACCCCTCCACTTT.

The gene calls are TRBV7-9 and TRBJ2-3, with unresolved D. The CDR3 covers 11 residues. Per germline, CDR1 SEHNR and CDR2 FQNEAQ (reference sequence). The V end was cut by 7 bases, the J end by 6 bases, with 8 bases between. The CDR3 bases are TGTGCCAGCACCTCCCTGGATACGCAGTATTTT. Translated, it gives CASTSLDTQYF.

This clone was counted a few times. The chain employs TRBV13 and TRBJ2-3; D is uncertain. V lost 3 bases, J lost 2 bases, and 3 bases lay in between. Germline CDR1 PRHDT, CDR2 FYEKMQ (reference sequence). The CDR3 has 12 residues. The CDR3 region is CASSFVTDTQYF. The CDR3 bases are TGTGCCAGCAGCTTCGTCACAGATACGCAGTATTTT.

This clone turned up a few times. The chain has TRBV19 and TRBJ1-5; D is perhaps TRBD1 (5 bases). The CDR3 extends over 16 amino acids. Germline CDR1 reads LNHDA; CDR2 reads SQIVND (reference sequence). The V end was cut by 7 bases, the J end by 3 bases, with 19 bases between. The CDR3 loop is CASTVLSAGINQPQHF. The CDR3 DNA reads TGTGCCAGTACCGTTCTTTCAGCAGGGATCAATCAGCCCCAGCATTTT.